Below, 10 T cell receptor beta chains from the same sample are listed, as sequenced in a study of T cell repertoires in cytomegalovirus infection. TCRdb re-analysed the reads in MiXCR, keeping a single row per CDR3 protein. The repertoire consists of around 310,000 distinct CDR3 sequences, with about a sixth occurring once and the leading ten covering more than 10%. Sequences were obtained from PBMCs. Receptors originate from a human donor in good health (CMV status not recorded). Some clones in this sample may be carry-over from other donors' samples.

This sequence joins TRBV12-3 or TRBV12-4 and TRBJ1-4; no definite D call. The CDR3 is made up of 15 amino acids. The V and J ends lost 6 bases and 5 bases respectively, with 16 bases between them. The CDR3 reads CASSQTEAGNEKLFF. In DNA form, the CDR3 reads TGTGCCAGCAGCCAAACAGAAGCGGGGAATGAAAAACTGTTTTTT.

This chain uses TRBV29-1 with TRBJ2-5; the D gene is possibly TRBD2 (5 bases). This CDR3 is built from 13 residues. Trimming left V 2 bases short and J 0 bases short, with 7 bases between. Germline V CDR1 and CDR2: SQVTM, ANQGSEA. CDR3 DNA: TGCAGCGTTGAACGTAGCGACCAAGAGACCCAGTACTTC. Amino acids: CSVERSDQETQYF.

The chain employs TRBV20-1 and TRBJ2-3; 10 bases map to TRBD2. V gave up 0 bases and J gave up 2 bases; unmatched junction bases: 2. Germline CDR1 DFQATT, CDR2 SNEGSKA (reference sequence). The CDR3 sequence is 15 residues long. In DNA, the CDR3 is TGCAGTGCTAGAGATCTAGCGGGGGTCACAGATACGCAGTATTTT. Its translation is CSARDLAGVTDTQYF.

This clonotype was observed a few times. The CDR3: CATSETGTGWVHEQFF. Written as DNA, the CDR3 is TGTGCCACCAGTGAAACCGGGACAGGGTGGGTCCATGAGCAGTTCTTC. The genes are TRBV24-1 and TRBJ2-1; TRBD1 aligns across 9 bases. This CDR3 spans 16 amino acids. Germline V gene sequence: CDR1 KGHDR, CDR2 SFDVKD. V gave up 4 bases and J gave up 8 bases; unmatched junction bases: 11.

This clonotype has a handful of counts. The V gene is TRBV20-1, the J gene TRBJ2-1; TRBD1 matches 7 bases. The CDR3 sequence is 13 residues long. J lost 9 bases, V lost 3 bases, and 8 bases had no gene match. The V gene's germline CDR1 is DFQATT and CDR2 SNEGSKA (reference sequence). The CDR3 region has the DNA TGCAGTGCTAGTCAGACAGGGACGGGTGAGCAGTTCTTC. As protein: CSASQTGTGEQFF.

At least ten counts were recorded for this clonotype. The chain recombines TRBV7-2 with TRBJ2-7; 8 bases fit TRBD1. The germline gives CDR1 SGHTA, CDR2 FQGNSA. Trimming removed 5 bases from V and 5 bases from J; junction bases left unmatched: 8. The CDR3 is made up of 14 amino acids. CDR3 bases: TGTGCCAGCAGCATGCTGGGACAGGCCCACGAGCAGTACTTC. Its protein is CASSMLGQAHEQYF.

Ten or more counts support this clonotype. This rearrangement joins TRBV7-2 to TRBJ2-5; 8 bases match TRBD1. The CDR3 is 14 residues long. CDR1 SGHTA and CDR2 FQGNSA come from the germline V gene. The V gene end was trimmed by 5 bases and the J gene end by 5 bases; junction bases not matched to a gene: 7. The CDR3 region is CASSPRQGKETQYF. The CDR3 nucleotides read TGTGCCAGCAGCCCCAGACAGGGGAAGGAGACCCAGTACTTC.

The chain links TRBV7-9 to TRBJ1-5; D possibly corresponds to TRBD1 (5 bases). V was trimmed by 5 bases and J by 11 bases, leaving 19 bases between them. Germline V CDR1 and CDR2: SEHNR, FQNEAQ (reference sequence). The length of the CDR3 is 14 residues. The CDR3 DNA reads as TGTGCCAGCAGCCCTGGGACGGCCGAGGTTTCCCAGCATTTT. Amino acids: CASSPGTAEVSQHF.

This clonotype has just a few counts. The rearrangement joins TRBV2 to TRBJ2-1, with TRBD2 as a possible D gene (6 bases). V lost 1 base and J lost 7, with 11 bases in between. The CDR3 is 14 residues long. Germline CDR1 is SNHLY and CDR2 is FYNNEI. The CDR3 nucleotides read TGTGCCAGCAGTGAAGGAACTAGCAGGAATGAGCAGTTCTTC. Translated, it gives CASSEGTSRNEQFF.

This clonotype was seen more than once but under ten times. The chain is built from TRBV4-2 and TRBJ1-1; D ambiguous. V lost 3 bases, J lost 0 bases, and 11 bases lay in between. The CDR3 contains 15 residues. Germline CDR1 LGHNA, CDR2 YNFKEQ. This CDR3 reads CASSQGPELNTEAFF. CDR3 nucleotide sequence: TGTGCCAGCAGCCAGGGCCCGGAATTGAACACTGAAGCTTTCTTT.